This T cell receptor beta chain was recorded in a study of cytomegalovirus exposure and HLA in healthy donors. PCR primers comprised 60 Vbeta and 13 Jbeta primers. The table came from immunoSEQ multiplex PCR; TCRdb's copy has only in-frame clones and leaves some out. The repertoire includes around 90,000 clones, around three quarters of them detected once, and more than 2.5% sits in the top ten. General observations from the study: Prior analysis indicated that the majority of TCR beta V segments exhibited productivity approximately 90% or approximately 30% of the time.

A remark on this clone: No antigen is known for it.

The CDR3 has 15 residues. V dropped 0 bases and J dropped 1 base, with 10 bases sitting between them. Per germline, CDR1 MGHDK and CDR2 SYGVNS. Sequenced material: PBMCs. The receptor comes from a male donor in good health and CMV-seropositive. The chain is built from TRBV25-1 and TRBJ2-7, with a possible D match to TRBD2 (6 bases). The CDR3, as DNA: TGTGCCAGCAGTGAATATGGCGGGGAGTCCTACGAGCAGTACTTC. Protein sequence: CASSEYGGESYEQYF.